This TCR beta chain emerged from a study of blood T cell repertoires in COVID-19. Study-wide context: Samples taken during acute and convalescent COVID-19 were collected in the United States, Italy and Spain.

This table comes from immunoSEQ multiplex PCR, and its TCRdb copy is limited to in-frame clones, with some not included. The data show fewer than 400,000 clones, 85% seen once. The CDR3 contains 16 residues. The germline V gene encodes CDR1 MGHRA and CDR2 YSYEKL. The V end was cut by 1 base, the J end by 7 bases, with 16 bases between. The V gene is TRBV4-1, the J gene TRBJ2-2, with a tentative D call TRBD1 (6 bases). The sequencing sample was made of PBMCs or T cells enriched from blood (not recorded which). The sequence was collected from a woman aged 25 to 45 who had been exposed to COVID-19. Written as DNA, the CDR3 is TGCGCCAGCAGCCAAGGGACCGGGACACATGGCGGGGAGCTGTTTTTT. Translating gives CASSQGTGTHGGELFF.